The 9 T cell receptor beta chains reported below all come from one sample, sequenced in a study of T-cell memory formation after mild COVID-19. TCRdb analysed the 5' RACE reads with MiXCR anew, one entry per CDR3 protein. The table records around 440,000 distinct CDR3 sequences, roughly 18% of them present only once. Sequenced sample: PBMCs or a T cell subset sorted from them (not recorded which). These receptors were collected from an adult woman who had mild COVID-19 (a few samples of this study predate the infection). Cell type and time point are not known.

There are a few counts of this clonotype. V and J are TRBV2 and TRBJ2-1; TRBD2 matches 11 bases. Germline CDR1 SNHLY, CDR2 FYNNEI. Trimming cost V 2 bases and J 6 bases; bases outside gene matches: 3. The CDR3 is 15 residues long. The CDR3 spells CASSERSGGVNEQFF. The CDR3 DNA reads TGTGCCAGCAGTGAACGTAGCGGGGGGGTCAATGAGCAGTTCTTC. Complete variable domain (other parts from reference TRBV2 and TRBJ2-1): EPEVTQTPSHQVTQMGQEVILRCVPISNHLYFYWYRQILGQKVEFLVSFYNNEISEKSEIFDDQFSVERPDGSNFTLKIRSTKLEDSAMYFCASSERSGGVNEQFFGPGTRLTVL.

This clonotype appeared a few times. The chain has TRBV29-1 and TRBJ1-2; the D gene is possibly TRBD1 (5 bases). The CDR3 consists of 11 residues. Germline V lookup: CDR1 SQVTM, CDR2 ANQGSEA. V dropped 8 bases and J dropped 4 bases, with 11 bases sitting between them. Here the CDR3 DNA reads TGCAGCCTCGACAGCGGCTATGGCTACACCTTC. Encoded protein: CSLDSGYGYTF.

This clonotype was counted between two and nine times. This rearrangement joins TRBV7-8 to TRBJ2-1; the match to TRBD2 covers 7 bases. Trimming took 0 bases from V and 0 from J; bases not matched to a gene: 14. CDR3 length: 20 amino acids. Germline loops: CDR1 SGHVS, CDR2 FQNEAQ. The CDR3 loop reads CASSLAVLAIRESSYNEQFF. CDR3 nucleotide sequence: TGTGCCAGCAGCTTAGCTGTACTAGCGATACGGGAGAGCTCCTACAATGAGCAGTTCTTC.

The chain links TRBV19 to TRBJ1-1, with D unresolved. The V gene lost 4 bases and the J gene lost 3 bases, with 6 bases spanning the gap. The CDR3 extends over 12 amino acids. Germline loops: CDR1 LNHDA, CDR2 SQIVND (reference sequence). CDR3 in DNA: TGTGCCAGTAGTAAGGGTTACACTGAAGCTTTCTTT. Protein: CASSKGYTEAFF.

The table lists this clonotype with a few counts. The chain has TRBV29-1 and TRBJ2-5, with 8 bases that match TRBD1. V dropped 8 bases and J dropped 1; count of bases not matched to a gene: 3. Germline V gives CDR1 SQVTM, CDR2 ANQGSEA. This CDR3 has 12 residues. The CDR3 here is CSTGQGQETQYF. In DNA form, the CDR3 reads TGCAGCACTGGACAGGGCCAAGAGACCCAGTACTTC.

J is TRBJ2-3 and V is TRBV29-1, with TRBD2 as a possible D gene (5 bases). The CDR3 is made up of 13 amino acids. Germline lookup yields CDR1 SQVTM and CDR2 ANQGSEA. Trimming removed 6 bases at V and 5 bases at J, with 15 bases between. CDR3 protein: CSVLFWAGDTQYF. As DNA, the CDR3 is TGCAGCGTCCTTTTTTGGGCGGGAGATACGCAGTATTTT.

The gene calls are TRBV5-1 and TRBJ2-1; D not resolved. Germline lookup yields CDR1 SGHRS and CDR2 YFSETQ. V lost 3 bases, J lost 0 bases, and 16 bases lay in between. The CDR3 sequence is 17 residues long. CDR3 nucleotide sequence: TGCGCCAGCAGCTCCCTTAGTCCTCATAGCTCCTACAATGAGCAGTTCTTC. It codes for CASSSLSPHSSYNEQFF. Full variable domain (outside the CDR3, taken from reference TRBV5-1 and TRBJ2-1): KAGVTQTPRYLIKTRGQQVTLSCSPISGHRSVSWYQQTPGQGLQFLFEYFSETQRNKGNFPGRFSGRQFSNSRSEMNVSTLELGDSALYLCASSSLSPHSSYNEQFFGPGTRLTVL.

This clonotype was found a few times. The V call is TRBV5-6, the J call TRBJ1-1; a possible D gene is TRBD1 (6 bases). Trimming cost V 4 bases and J 6 bases, with 13 bases left between them. The CDR3 is 13 amino acids. Germline CDR1 SGHDT, CDR2 YYEEEE. CDR3 nucleotide sequence: TGTGCCAGCAGCCTGGTGGGGGCGGCTGAAGCTTTCTTT. Protein sequence: CASSLVGAAEAFF.

The chain couples TRBV15 to TRBJ2-5; TRBD1 matches at 7 bases. The junction had 7 bases not matched to a gene; V was cut back by 6 bases and J by 0 bases. The CDR3 runs 15 residues. Germline-derived CDR1 and CDR2 are LNHNV and YYDKDF (reference sequence). The CDR3 is CATSSDRRYQETQYF. CDR3 nucleotide sequence: TGTGCCACCAGTTCGGACAGGCGGTACCAAGAGACCCAGTACTTC.